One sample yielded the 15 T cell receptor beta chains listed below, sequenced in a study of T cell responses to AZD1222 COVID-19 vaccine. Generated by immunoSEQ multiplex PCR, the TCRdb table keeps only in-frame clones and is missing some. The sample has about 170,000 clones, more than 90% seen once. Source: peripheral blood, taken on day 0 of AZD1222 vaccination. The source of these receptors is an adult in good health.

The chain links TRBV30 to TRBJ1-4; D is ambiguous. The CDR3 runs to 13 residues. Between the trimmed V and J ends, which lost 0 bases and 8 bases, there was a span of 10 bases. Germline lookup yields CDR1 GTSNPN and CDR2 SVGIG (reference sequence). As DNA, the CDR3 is TGTGCCTGGAGTGTAAGGGTTGACGAAAAACTGTTTTTT. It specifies CAWSVRVDEKLFF.

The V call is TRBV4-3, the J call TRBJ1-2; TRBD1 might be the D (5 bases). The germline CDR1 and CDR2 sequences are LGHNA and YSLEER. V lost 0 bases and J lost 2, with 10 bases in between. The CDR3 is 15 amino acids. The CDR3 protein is CASSQDRDWNYGYTF. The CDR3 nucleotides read TGCGCCAGCAGCCAAGATAGGGACTGGAACTATGGCTACACCTTC.

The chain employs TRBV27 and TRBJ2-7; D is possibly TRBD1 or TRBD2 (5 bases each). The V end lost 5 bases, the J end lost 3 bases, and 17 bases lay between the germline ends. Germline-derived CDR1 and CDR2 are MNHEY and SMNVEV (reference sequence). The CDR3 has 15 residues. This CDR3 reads CASSPSRDRFYEQYF. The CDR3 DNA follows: TGTGCCAGCAGTCCCTCCCGGGACCGTTTCTACGAGCAGTACTTC.

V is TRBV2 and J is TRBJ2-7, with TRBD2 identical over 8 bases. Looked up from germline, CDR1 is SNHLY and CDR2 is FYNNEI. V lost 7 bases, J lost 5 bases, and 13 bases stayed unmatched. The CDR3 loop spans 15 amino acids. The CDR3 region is CASKGDGRVPNEQYF. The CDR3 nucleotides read TGTGCCAGCAAGGGGGACGGGAGGGTCCCCAACGAGCAGTACTTC.

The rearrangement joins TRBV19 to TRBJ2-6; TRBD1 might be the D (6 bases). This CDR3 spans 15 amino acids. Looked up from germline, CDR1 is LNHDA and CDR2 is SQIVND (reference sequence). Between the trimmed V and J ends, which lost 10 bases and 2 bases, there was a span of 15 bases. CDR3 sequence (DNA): TGTGCCACTCGAGGGGACATCACTGGGGCCAACGTCCTGACTTTC. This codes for CATRGDITGANVLTF. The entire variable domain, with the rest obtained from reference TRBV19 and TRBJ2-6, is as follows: DGGITQSPKYLFRKEGQNVTLSCEQNLNHDAMYWYRQDPGQGLRLIYYSQIVNDFQKGDIAEGYSVSREKKESFPLTVTSAQKNPTAFYLCATRGDITGANVLTFGAGSRLTVL.

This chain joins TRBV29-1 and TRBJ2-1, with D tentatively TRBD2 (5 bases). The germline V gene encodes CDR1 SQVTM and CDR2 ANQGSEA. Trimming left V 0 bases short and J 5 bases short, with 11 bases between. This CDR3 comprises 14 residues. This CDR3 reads CSVEDRAEHNEQFF. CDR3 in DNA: TGCAGCGTTGAAGATCGAGCGGAGCACAATGAGCAGTTCTTC.

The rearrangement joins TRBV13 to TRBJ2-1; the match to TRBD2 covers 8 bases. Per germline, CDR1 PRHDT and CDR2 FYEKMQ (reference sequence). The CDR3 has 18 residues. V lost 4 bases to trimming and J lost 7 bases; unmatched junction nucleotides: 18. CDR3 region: CASSSPYAGGGLFNEQFF. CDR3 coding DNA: TGTGCCAGCAGCTCCCCTTATGCGGGAGGTGGGCTGTTTAATGAGCAGTTCTTC.

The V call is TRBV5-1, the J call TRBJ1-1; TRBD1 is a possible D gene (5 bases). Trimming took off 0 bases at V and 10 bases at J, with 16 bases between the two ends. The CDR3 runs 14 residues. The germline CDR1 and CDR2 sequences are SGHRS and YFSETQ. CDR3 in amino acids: CASSLAGRVEGAFF. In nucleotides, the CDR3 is TGCGCCAGCAGCTTGGCCGGCAGGGTGGAGGGAGCTTTCTTT. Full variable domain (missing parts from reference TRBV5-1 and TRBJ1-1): KAGVTQTPRYLIKTRGQQVTLSCSPISGHRSVSWYQQTPGQGLQFLFEYFSETQRNKGNFPGRFSGRQFSNSRSEMNVSTLELGDSALYLCASSLAGRVEGAFFGQGTRLTVV.

The CDR3 spells CASSMRQGAGQETQYF. The DNA of the CDR3 is TGTGCCAGTAGTATGCGACAGGGGGCAGGTCAAGAGACCCAGTACTTC. V usage is TRBV19 and J usage is TRBJ2-5, with 10 bases that match TRBD1. Germline V gives CDR1 LNHDA, CDR2 SQIVND (reference sequence). After removal of 3 bases from V and 2 bases from J, the junction contained 6 bases not matched to a gene. CDR3 length equals 16 residues.

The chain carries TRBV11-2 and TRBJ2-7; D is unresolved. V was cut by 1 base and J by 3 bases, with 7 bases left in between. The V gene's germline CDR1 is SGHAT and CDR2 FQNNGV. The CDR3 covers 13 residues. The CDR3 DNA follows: TGTGCCAGCAGCTTAGGCAGAAACTACGAGCAGTACTTC. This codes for CASSLGRNYEQYF.

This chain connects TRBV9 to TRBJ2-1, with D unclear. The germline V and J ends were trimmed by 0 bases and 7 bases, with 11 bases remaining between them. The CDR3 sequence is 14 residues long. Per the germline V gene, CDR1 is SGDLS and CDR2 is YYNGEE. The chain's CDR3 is CASSVASQANEQFF. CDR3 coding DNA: TGTGCCAGCAGCGTAGCTAGTCAGGCGAATGAGCAGTTCTTC.

The CDR3 here is CASSLTSGTSYEQYF. DNA for the CDR3: TGTGCCAGCAGCCTGACCAGCGGGACCTCCTACGAGCAGTACTTC. J is TRBJ2-7 and V is TRBV9, with 7 bases that match TRBD2. The V gene's germline CDR1 is SGDLS and CDR2 YYNGEE. CDR3 length: 15 residues. The V and J ends lost 4 bases and 0 bases, in that order; junction bases with no gene match: 7. Full variable domain (missing parts from reference TRBV9 and TRBJ2-7): DSGVTQTPKHLITATGQRVTLRCSPRSGDLSVYWYQQSLDQGLQFLIQYYNGEERAKGNILERFSAQQFPDLHSELNLSSLELGDSALYFCASSLTSGTSYEQYFGPGTRLTVT.

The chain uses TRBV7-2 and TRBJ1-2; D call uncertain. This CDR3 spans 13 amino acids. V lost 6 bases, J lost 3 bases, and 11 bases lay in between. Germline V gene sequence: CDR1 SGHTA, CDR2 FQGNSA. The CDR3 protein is CASRPPLYYGYTF. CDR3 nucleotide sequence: TGTGCCAGCAGACCACCACTTTACTATGGCTACACCTTC. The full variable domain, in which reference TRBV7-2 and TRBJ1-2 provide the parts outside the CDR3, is GAGVSQSPSNKVTEKGKDVELRCDPISGHTALYWYRQSLGQGLEFLIYFQGNSAPDKSGLPSDRFSAERTGGSVSTLTIQRTQQEDSAVYLCASRPPLYYGYTFGSGTRLTVV.

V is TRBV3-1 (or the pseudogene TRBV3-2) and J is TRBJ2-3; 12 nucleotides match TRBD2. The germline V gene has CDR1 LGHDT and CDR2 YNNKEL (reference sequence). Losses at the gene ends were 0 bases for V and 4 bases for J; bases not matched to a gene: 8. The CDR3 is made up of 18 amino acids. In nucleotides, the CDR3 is TGTGCCAGCAGCCAAGATAAGGCTAGCGGGGGGGCTTCAGATACGCAGTATTTT. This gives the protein CASSQDKASGGASDTQYF.

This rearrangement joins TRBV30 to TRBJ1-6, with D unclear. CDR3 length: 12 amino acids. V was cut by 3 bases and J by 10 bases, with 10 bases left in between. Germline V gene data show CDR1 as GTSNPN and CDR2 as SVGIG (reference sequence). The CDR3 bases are TGTGCCTGGAGGTACTGGGAATCACCCCTCCACTTT. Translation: CAWRYWESPLHF.